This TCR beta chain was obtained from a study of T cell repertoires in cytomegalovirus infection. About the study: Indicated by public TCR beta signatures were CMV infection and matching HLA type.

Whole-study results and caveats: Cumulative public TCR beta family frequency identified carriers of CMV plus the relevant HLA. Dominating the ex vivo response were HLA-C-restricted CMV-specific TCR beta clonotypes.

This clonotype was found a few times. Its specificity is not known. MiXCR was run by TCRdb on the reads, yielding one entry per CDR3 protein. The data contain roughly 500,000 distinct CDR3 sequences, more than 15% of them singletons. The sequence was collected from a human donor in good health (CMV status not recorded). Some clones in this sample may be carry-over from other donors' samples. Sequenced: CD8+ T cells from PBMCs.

The CDR3 loop is CSVRVRAYKNIQYF. Here the CDR3 DNA reads TGCAGCGTTCGGGTTCGCGCCTACAAAAACATTCAGTACTTC. The V gene is TRBV29-1, the J gene TRBJ2-4; no reliable D call. With 5 bases removed from V and 3 bases from J, the gap between germline ends came to 14 bases. Per the germline V gene, CDR1 is SQVTM and CDR2 is ANQGSEA. The CDR3 extends over 14 amino acids. The whole variable domain, filled in from reference TRBV29-1 and TRBJ2-4, reads SAVISQKPSRDICQRGTSLTIQCQVDSQVTMMFWYRQQPGQSLTLIATANQGSEATYESGFVIDKFPISRPNLTFSTLTVSNMSPEDSSIYLCSVRVRAYKNIQYFGAGTRLSVL.